This T cell receptor beta chain was identified during a study of neurological immune-mediated disorders. Study-wide findings and caveats: There were no CDR3 amino acid sequences shared by expanded clones across subjects, a result suggesting private repertoires in all groups.

Whenever a sequencing run was performed, it yielded over 170 million TCR-beta sequences from 15-18 subjects. TCRdb reanalysed the 5' RACE reads using MiXCR and keeps one entry per CDR3 protein. This table holds around 40,000 distinct CDR3 sequences, about 13% found once. This clonotype was found many times. Its specificity is unknown. Germline-derived CDR1 and CDR2 are MGHDK and SYGVNS. The CDR3 is 11 amino acids. The V and J ends lost 2 bases and 5 bases respectively, with 3 bases between them. For the unsorted libraries, 2 million PBMCs stored at -80 C served as input. The rearrangement joins TRBV25-1 to TRBJ1-2; unclear D gene. This TCR was sampled from a female donor in good health. The specimen sequenced was PBMCs. CDR3 residues: CASSEDYGYTF. CDR3 in DNA: TGTGCCAGCAGTGAAGATTATGGCTACACCTTC.